This T cell receptor beta chain comes out of a study of cytomegalovirus exposure and HLA in healthy donors (dated by TCRdb to about 2017). With regard to the full study: An earlier analysis of roughly 500 of the donors reported approximately 260 Gb of sequence data and 100 million to 120 million unique TCR beta sequences obtained from roughly 180 million T cells. An early release covering about 600 HLA-typed donors comprised about 300 gigabases of sequencing data and roughly 86 million unique TCR sequences. Among the approximately 400 genotyped donors, 81% belonged to the genetic ancestry cluster associated with self-reported Caucasian donors. The study aimed to test whether cataloging public T cell receptors could reveal signatures of past pathogen exposure. Using immunosequencing, the study profiled T cell repertoires from approximately 700 subjects and related those repertoires to cytomegalovirus serostatus. In addition to the first cohort of 666 subjects, a separate validation cohort of over 90 different subjects was used. The study combined high-throughput TCR immunosequencing, statistical association of individual TCRs with disease status, and machine learning to predict cytomegalovirus infection status. To study patterns of TCR occurrence, a later analysis re-analyzed previously published TCR beta repertoires from several hundred donors and added high-resolution HLA genotyping. Rather than drawing on any new phenotypic data, the later analysis identified candidate immune exposures from TCR beta sequences and the way those sequences occurred across donors. An earlier analysis of several hundred of the donors used high-throughput TCR beta sequencing to judge whether each TCR beta V gene segment behaved as functional or pseudogenic. Donor age, sex, ethnicity and CMV serostatus were collected together with the repertoire data. A later genetic analysis used genome-wide SNP genotypes for about three fifths of the 666 donors, treating that subset as a discovery cohort. All discovery cohort repertoires had been generated on a single sequencing platform. Both class I and class II loci were covered by HLA typing, at four-digit resolution. The number of typed donors differed by locus: about 629-630 for A, B, C, DRB1 and DQB1; approximately 540 for DQA1; fewer than 610 for DPA1; and 400 to 480 for DPB1. About 5 DR-DQ haplotypes were handled as single units for association and clustering, since linkage in the cohort was strong. Among 300 to 500 genotyped donors of the cohort, an average of roughly 230,000 unique TCR beta nucleotide sequences was sequenced per donor, of which about 18% were non-productive. Broader findings and caveats from the paper: Linkage disequilibrium might explain the correlated functional status among segregating V segments, but an unknown experimental factor could not be ruled out. In a later analysis, the rate of TCR association differed among HLA loci, with DRB1 alleles having the most associated TCRs and HLA-C alleles having the fewest. A further reported finding was that TCR beta sequences accurately predicted the HLA-A and HLA-B alleles for most subjects in the first cohort. According to a later genetic analysis, donors in an Asian-associated ancestry cluster had fewer N-insertions in productive TCRs than the approximately 630-donor mean. Because HLA typing was missing for some donors at each locus, association tests included only the typed subset. Immune exposure information for the cohort was limited to CMV serostatus. In both the original and validation cohorts, the classifier was reported to diagnose cytomegalovirus status with high specificity and sensitivity. A cluster of highly shared sequence variants was judged likely to represent a technical artifact of the sequencing pipeline. While some public TCRs were present in many individuals, most TCR sequences turned up only very rarely across donors. In a later analysis, several top co-occurrence clusters were reported to appear linked to parvovirus B19, influenza, CMV and Epstein-Barr virus. The earlier analysis of some 560 of the donors excluded approximately 15 rarely observed V segments, including chromosome 9 orphons, because counts were too low. In a later analysis, most CMV-associated TCR beta chains were found to appear HLA-restricted, with HLA associations seemingly driven largely by CMV exposure. A later analysis found that HLA-associated TCR beta chains were more clonally expanded and had lower generation probabilities than equally common non-associated chains. V-gene and J-gene trimming of TCR beta chains was associated with a missense DCLRE1C variant in a later genetic analysis, and the association was replicated in an independent cohort. A total of fewer than 200 TCR beta chains were listed by the study as associated with cytomegalovirus. Specific HLA alleles were associated with 15,000 to 20,000 TCR beta sequences at a false discovery rate of 0.05 in a later analysis. An earlier analysis of 450 to 750 of the donors showed that most TCR beta V segments appeared in productive rearrangements either about 87% or about 30% of the time, which broadly matched IMGT annotations. It was suggested by the authors that the approach could potentially be generalized to other disease states and immunological phenotypes. The cohort was sequenced for TCR beta chains only, and without alpha or paired-chain data the features that could be detected were limited. The 87-base-pair reads could not distinguish some IMGT-functional V segments, including TRBV6-2 and TRBV6-3, so those segments were excluded. In vitro tests confirmed that a few of the cytomegalovirus-associated TCR beta chains recognize cytomegalovirus antigens. Assigning TCR associations to individual alleles was difficult when HLA alleles, especially DR and DQ, strongly co-occurred. The presence/absence analyses assumed that sequencing depth was roughly uniform across donors, and that assumption may not be true.

The library was prepared using the immunoSEQ multiplex PCR assay. For the multiplex PCR, a mixture combining 60 forward primers for TCR Vbeta segments and 13 reverse primers for TCR Jbeta segments was used. The CDR3 region of rearranged TCR beta genes was amplified from genomic DNA by a multiplex PCR assay. The amplified TCR beta libraries were sequenced on the Illumina HiSeq System as 87-base-pair reads. As for how the authors treated the data: In a later analysis, 77 million or so unique TCR beta chains were counted across the roughly 700 repertoires, and some 10 million of these chains were shared by at least two donors. A nearest-neighbor algorithm error-corrected the raw reads and collapsed the reads into unique sequences, merging closely related sequences to remove PCR and sequencing errors. Alignment of CDR3 sequences to IMGT reference sequences was used to assign V, D and J gene segments. For a sequence to be retained, at least a six-nucleotide match to both a V gene segment and a J gene segment was required. A rearrangement was called productive if the CDR3 had no stop codons and remained in frame with V and J, and every other rearrangement was called non-productive. CDR3 was defined according to IMGT convention as the region running from the second conserved V-encoded cysteine to the conserved J-encoded phenylalanine. The earlier analysis of roughly 590 of the donors excluded any sequence lacking an unambiguous match to a single V gene segment. In an earlier analysis of approximately 550 of the donors, V segments were called functional above 56.7% productive rearrangements and were called segregating when the between-donor standard deviation exceeded 5%. To diagnose cytomegalovirus status from the catalog of TCR beta chain sequences, a statistical classification framework was built. In a later analysis, V and J genes were assigned by comparing TCR nucleotide sequences against IMGT/GENE-DB human TR gene sequences. A later analysis assigned CDR3 sequences and most-parsimonious VDJ recombination scenarios with the TCRdist pipeline. In a later analysis, every TCR beta chain was defined by the combination of its CDR3 amino acid sequence and its V-gene family, and reads without a unique V-gene family were dropped. In a later analysis, 550 to 650 highly shared, low-generation-probability nucleotide sequences were removed to address suspected cross-contamination and a sequencing artifact. For each public chain, a later analysis derived a clonal expansion index from normalized ranks of inferred template counts within each repertoire. Generation probabilities in a later analysis came from a VDJ recombination model fitted to out-of-frame rearrangements, and those results were checked against IGoR. In a later analysis, TCR-TCR, TCR-HLA and TCR-CMV co-occurrence was scored with hypergeometric tests, and a repertoire-size bias correction was applied to TCR pairs. A later analysis estimated false discovery rates by permuting HLA or CMV assignments 20 times. In a later analysis, co-occurring TCRs were grouped using DBSCAN, and TCRdist sequence similarity was added for clustering within HLA-allele-positive subsets. Repertoires with fewer than 30,000 or more than 120,000 public chains were left out of co-occurrence clustering, as were four to six repertoires with anomalous nucleotide sharing. Drawn from immuneACCESS, this table holds only the in-frame rearrangements with V and J called that TCRdb kept. Clones are partly lost; checked studies trace under half to an unresolved V gene and leave the rest unexplained. The V and J calls and the clone size are those of that table, but D and trimming were determined from the DNA. Present in this sample are 95,000 to 150,000 clones, roughly 87% of which were seen just once. More than 1.4% of the sample lies in the top ten.

This clone was recorded once. This receptor's antigen is unknown. Base qualities were left out, and no much larger clone turns up one base away. In total, around 600 healthy bone marrow donors made up the cohort. All cohort members were sampled while nominally healthy, although unrecorded immune exposures were likely present. The donor tested CMV seronegative and was one of the 352 seronegative cohort members. Each donor provided a peripheral blood sample, and peripheral blood mononuclear cells were used for TCR beta sequencing. The Qiagen DNeasy Blood Extraction Kit was used to extract genomic DNA from the blood cell samples. Including the terminal cysteine and phenylalanine, the CDR3 comprises 16 residues. Only CDR3 DNA remains: 48 bases, in frame from the first base. Trimming takes 3 bases off V and 5 bases off J; junction bases not matched to a gene: 11. As encoded in the germline V gene, CDR1 is SGHRS while CDR2 is YFSETQ.

This clonotype was obtained from a woman aged 18-30 years in good health and CMV-seronegative. Source material: PBMCs. This sequence uses TRBV5-1 and TRBJ2-7, and TRBD1 matches 10 of the central bases. The nucleotide sequence reads TGCGCCAGCAGCTCAAGACAGGGGGCTCGTTTCCACGAGCAGTACTTC. Translated, this gives CASSSRQGARFHEQYF.